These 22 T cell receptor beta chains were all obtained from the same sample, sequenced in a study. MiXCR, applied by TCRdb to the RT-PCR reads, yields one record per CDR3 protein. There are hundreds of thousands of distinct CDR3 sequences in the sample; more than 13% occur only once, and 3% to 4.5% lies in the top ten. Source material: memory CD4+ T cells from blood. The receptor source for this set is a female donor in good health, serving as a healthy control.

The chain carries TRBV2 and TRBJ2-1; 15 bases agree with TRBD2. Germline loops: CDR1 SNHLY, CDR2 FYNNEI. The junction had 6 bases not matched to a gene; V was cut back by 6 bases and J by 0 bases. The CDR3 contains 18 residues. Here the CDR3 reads CASRAGTSGRSSYNEQFF. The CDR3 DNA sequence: TGTGCCAGCAGAGCCGGGACTAGCGGGAGGAGCTCCTACAATGAGCAGTTCTTC.

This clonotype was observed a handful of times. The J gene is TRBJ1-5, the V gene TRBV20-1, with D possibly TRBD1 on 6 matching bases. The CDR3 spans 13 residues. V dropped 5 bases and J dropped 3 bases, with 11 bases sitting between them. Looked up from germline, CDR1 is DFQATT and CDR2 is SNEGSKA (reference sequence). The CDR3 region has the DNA TGCAGTGCTCCCCGGGACACCAATCAGCCCCAGCATTTT. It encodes CSAPRDTNQPQHF.

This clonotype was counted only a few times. The CDR3 bases are TGTGCCAGCAGTAAGGGACAGTCCTCCTACGAGCAGTACTTC. Encoded protein: CASSKGQSSYEQYF. The chain combines TRBV25-1 with TRBJ2-7, with 7 nucleotides matching TRBD1. Trimming took 5 bases from V and 0 from J; bases not matched to a gene: 4. CDR3 size: 14 residues. The V gene's germline CDR1 is MGHDK and CDR2 SYGVNS.

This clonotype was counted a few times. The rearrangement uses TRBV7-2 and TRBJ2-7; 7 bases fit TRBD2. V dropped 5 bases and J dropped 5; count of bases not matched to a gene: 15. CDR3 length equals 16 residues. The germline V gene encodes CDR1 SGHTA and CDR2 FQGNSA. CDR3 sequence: CASSPGPGGGVNEQYF. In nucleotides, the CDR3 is TGTGCCAGCAGCCCCGGCCCTGGGGGAGGGGTCAACGAGCAGTACTTC.

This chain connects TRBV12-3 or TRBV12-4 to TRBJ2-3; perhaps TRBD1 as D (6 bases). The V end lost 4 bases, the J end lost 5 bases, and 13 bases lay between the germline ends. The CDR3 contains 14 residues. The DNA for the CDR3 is TGTGCCAGCAGTTCGGGACAAGGGATAGATACGCAGTATTTT. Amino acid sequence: CASSSGQGIDTQYF.

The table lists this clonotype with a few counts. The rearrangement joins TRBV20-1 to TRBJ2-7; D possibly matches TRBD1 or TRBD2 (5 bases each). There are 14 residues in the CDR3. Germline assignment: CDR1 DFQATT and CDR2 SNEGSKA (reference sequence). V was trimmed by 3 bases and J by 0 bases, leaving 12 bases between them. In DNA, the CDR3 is TGCAGTGCTAGTGGGAGTGGGACCTCCTACGAGCAGTACTTC. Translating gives CSASGSGTSYEQYF.

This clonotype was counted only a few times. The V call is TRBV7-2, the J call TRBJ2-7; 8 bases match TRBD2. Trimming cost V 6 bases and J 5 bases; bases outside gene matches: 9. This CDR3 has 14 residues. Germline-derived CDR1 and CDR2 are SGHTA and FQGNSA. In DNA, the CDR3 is TGTGCCAGCAGGGGGACTAGTCGGATCGACGAGCAGTACTTC. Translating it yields CASRGTSRIDEQYF.

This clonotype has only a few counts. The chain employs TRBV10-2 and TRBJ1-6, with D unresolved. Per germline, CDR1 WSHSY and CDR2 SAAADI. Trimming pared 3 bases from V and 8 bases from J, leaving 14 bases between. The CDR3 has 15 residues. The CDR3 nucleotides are TGCGCCAGCAGTGATGACCGCATGGGCGATTCACCCCTCCACTTT. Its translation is CASSDDRMGDSPLHF.

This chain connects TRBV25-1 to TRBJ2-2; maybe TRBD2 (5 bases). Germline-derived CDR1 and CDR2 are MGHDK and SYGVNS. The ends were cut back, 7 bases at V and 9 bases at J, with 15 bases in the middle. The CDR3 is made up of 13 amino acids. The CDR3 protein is CASTPGTWRELFF. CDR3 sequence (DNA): TGTGCCAGCACCCCGGGAACCTGGCGGGAGCTGTTTTTT.

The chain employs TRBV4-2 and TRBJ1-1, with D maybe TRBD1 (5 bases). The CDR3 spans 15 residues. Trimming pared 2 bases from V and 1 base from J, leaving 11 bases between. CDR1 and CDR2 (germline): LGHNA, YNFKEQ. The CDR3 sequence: CASSQRDDGNTEAFF. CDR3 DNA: TGTGCCAGCAGCCAAAGGGACGATGGGAACACTGAAGCTTTCTTT.

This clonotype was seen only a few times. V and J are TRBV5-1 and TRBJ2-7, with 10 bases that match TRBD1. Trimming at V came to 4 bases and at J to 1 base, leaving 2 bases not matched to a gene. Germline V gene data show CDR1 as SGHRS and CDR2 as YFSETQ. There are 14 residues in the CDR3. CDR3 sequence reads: CASSVDRGSYEQYF. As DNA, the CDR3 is TGCGCCAGCAGCGTGGACAGGGGGTCCTACGAGCAGTACTTC.

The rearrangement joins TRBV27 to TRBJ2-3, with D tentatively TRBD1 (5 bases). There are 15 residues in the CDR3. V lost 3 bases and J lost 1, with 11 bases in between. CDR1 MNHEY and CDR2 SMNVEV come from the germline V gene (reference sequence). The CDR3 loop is CASSFPGLGTDTQYF. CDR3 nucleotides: TGTGCCAGCAGTTTTCCAGGGCTAGGCACAGATACGCAGTATTTT.

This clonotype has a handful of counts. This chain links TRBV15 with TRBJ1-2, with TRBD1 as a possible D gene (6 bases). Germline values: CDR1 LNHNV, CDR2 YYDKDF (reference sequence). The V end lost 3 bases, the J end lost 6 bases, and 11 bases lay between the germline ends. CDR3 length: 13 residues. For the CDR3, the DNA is TGTGCCACCAGCAGGAGACAGGCGGATGGCTACACCTTC. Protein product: CATSRRQADGYTF.

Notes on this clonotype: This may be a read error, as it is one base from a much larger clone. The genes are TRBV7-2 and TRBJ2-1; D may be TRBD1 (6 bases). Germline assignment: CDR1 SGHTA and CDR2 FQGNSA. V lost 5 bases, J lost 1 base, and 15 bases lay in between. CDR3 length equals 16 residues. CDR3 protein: CASSKLARGSYNEQFF. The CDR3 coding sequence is TGTGCCAGCAGCAAATTAGCGAGGGGGTCCTACAATGAGCAGTTCTTC.

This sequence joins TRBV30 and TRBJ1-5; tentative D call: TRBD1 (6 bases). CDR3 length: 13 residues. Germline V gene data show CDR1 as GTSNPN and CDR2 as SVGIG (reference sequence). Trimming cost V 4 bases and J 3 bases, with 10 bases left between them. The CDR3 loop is CAWTDRPNQPQHF. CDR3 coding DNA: TGTGCCTGGACAGACAGGCCCAATCAGCCCCAGCATTTT.

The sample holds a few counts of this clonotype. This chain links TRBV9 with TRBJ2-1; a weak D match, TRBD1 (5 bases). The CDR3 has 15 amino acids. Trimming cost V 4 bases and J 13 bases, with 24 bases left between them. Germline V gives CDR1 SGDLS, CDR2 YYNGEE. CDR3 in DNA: TGTGCCAGCAGCCCAGGGCCCGGCCTGAACGTCTTCCAGTTCTTC. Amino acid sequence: CASSPGPGLNVFQFF. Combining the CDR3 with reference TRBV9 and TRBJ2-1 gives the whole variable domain DSGVTQTPKHLITATGQRVTLRCSPRSGDLSVYWYQQSLDQGLQFLIQYYNGEERAKGNILERFSAQQFPDLHSELNLSSLELGDSALYFCASSPGPGLNVFQFFGPGTRLTVL.

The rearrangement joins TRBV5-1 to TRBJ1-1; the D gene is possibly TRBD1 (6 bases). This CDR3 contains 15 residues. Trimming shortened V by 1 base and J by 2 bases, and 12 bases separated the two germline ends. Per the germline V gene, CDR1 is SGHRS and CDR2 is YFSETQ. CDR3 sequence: CASSLNPGTNTEAFF. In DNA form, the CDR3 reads TGCGCCAGCAGCTTGAATCCAGGGACAAACACTGAAGCTTTCTTT.

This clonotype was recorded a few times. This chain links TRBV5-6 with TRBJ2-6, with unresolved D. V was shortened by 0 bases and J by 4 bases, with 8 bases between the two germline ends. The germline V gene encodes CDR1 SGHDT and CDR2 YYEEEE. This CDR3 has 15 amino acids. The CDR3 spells CASSLGTYGANVLTF. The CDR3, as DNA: TGTGCCAGCAGCTTGGGAACTTACGGGGCCAACGTCCTGACTTTC.

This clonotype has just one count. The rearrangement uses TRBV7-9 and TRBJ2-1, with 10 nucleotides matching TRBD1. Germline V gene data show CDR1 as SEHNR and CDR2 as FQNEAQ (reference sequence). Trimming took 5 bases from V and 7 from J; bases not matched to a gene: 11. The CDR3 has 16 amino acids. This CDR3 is CASSTSDRGRGNEQFF. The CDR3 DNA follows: TGTGCCAGCAGCACAAGCGACAGGGGGCGCGGTAATGAGCAGTTCTTC.

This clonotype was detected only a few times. DNA of the CDR3: TGTGCCAGCAGTTACTCGAGGACAGAGAGCTCCTACGAGCAGTACTTC. Protein: CASSYSRTESSYEQYF. This chain links TRBV6-2 or TRBV6-3 with TRBJ2-7; a possible D gene is TRBD1 (6 bases). The CDR3 sequence is 16 residues long. Germline CDR1 and CDR2: MNHEY and SVGEGT. V lost 0 bases to trimming and J lost 0 bases, with 12 bases between them.

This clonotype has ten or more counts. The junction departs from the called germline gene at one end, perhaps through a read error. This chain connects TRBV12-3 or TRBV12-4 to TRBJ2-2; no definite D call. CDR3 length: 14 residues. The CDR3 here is CASSLELRTGELFF. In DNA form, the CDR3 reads TGTGCCAGCAGCTTAGAGTTGCGTACCGGGGAGCTGTTTTTT.

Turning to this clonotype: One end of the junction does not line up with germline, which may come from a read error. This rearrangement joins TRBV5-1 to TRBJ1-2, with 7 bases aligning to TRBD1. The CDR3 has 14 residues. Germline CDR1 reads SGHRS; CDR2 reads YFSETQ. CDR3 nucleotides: TGCGCCAGAAGCTTCGGACAGGCTAACTATGGCTACACCTTC. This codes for CARSFGQANYGYTF.